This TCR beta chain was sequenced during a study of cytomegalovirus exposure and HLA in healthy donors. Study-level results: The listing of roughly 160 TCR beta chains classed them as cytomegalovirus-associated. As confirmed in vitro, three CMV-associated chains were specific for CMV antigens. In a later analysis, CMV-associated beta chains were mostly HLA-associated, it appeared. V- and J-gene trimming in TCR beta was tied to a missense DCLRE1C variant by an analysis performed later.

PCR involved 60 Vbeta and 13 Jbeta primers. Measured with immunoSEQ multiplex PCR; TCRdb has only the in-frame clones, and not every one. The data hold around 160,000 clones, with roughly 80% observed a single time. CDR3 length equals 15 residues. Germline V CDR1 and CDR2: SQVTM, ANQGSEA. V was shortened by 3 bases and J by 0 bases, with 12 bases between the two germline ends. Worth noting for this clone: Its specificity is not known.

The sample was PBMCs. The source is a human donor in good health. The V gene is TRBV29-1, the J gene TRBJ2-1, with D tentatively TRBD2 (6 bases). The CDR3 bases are TGCAGCGTTGACCCGGGAGTAGACTCCTACAATGAGCAGTTCTTC. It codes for CSVDPGVDSYNEQFF.